A selection of T cell receptor beta chains follows, all from one sample in a study of Tregs in tolerant kidney transplant recipients. Data came from immunoSEQ multiplex PCR; TCRdb stores just in-frame clones and leaves some out. Seen here are fewer than 80,000 clones, nearly 98% observed once, and the top ten hold 0.56%. Sequenced material: CD4+ T cells from blood, taken before the transplant. The source is a human donor who received a combined kidney and bone marrow transplant. The CDR3 runs from the conserved cysteine through the conserved F or W. The D gene is left open where the match is weak. Size values are once, few and many counts, or a class for expanded clones, and some rows have none.

D gene	J gene	clone size	V gene	CDR3 DNA	CDR3 protein
.	TRBJ1-2	.	TRBV5-6	TGTGCCAGCAGCCGTGAATCAGGGGTCTATGGCTACACCTTC	CASSRESGVYGYTF
TRBD1	TRBJ1-1	.	TRBV19	TGTGCCAGTAGAGCGACAGGGGGCTTAGCTTTCTTT	CASRATGGLAFF
.	TRBJ1-2	.	TRBV7-9	TGTGCCAGCAGCAGGAGTGGCGCTGAACTATTAATCGGCTACACCTTC	CASSRSGAELLIGYTF
TRBD1	TRBJ1-1	.	TRBV6-4	TGTGCCAGCAGTAGGACAGGGAACACTGAAGCTTTCTTT	CASSRTGNTEAFF
TRBD1	TRBJ1-2	once	TRBV7-9	TGTGCCAGCAGCCCGACCGGGACAGGCGGGAGTTATGGCTACACCTTC	CASSPTGTGGSYGYTF
.	TRBJ1-5	.	TRBV4-1	TGCGCCAGCAGCCAAGGCCCGGCAGGTCATAGCAATCAGCCCCAGCATTTT	CASSQGPAGHSNQPQHF
.	TRBJ2-3	.	TRBV30	TGTGCCTGGAGTCCCAAGGAGGCAGGTGTTGTCACAGATACGCAGTATTTT	CAWSPKEAGVVTDTQYF
TRBD1	TRBJ1-5	.	TRBV4-3	TGCGCCAGCAGCCAGGTTCTCGGTTGGACAGGGGGCGAGAGGGGCAATCAGCCCCAGCATTTT	CASSQVLGWTGGERGNQPQHF
TRBD2	TRBJ2-7	.	TRBV13	TGTGCCAGCAGCCCCGGGGTAGCGGGATGGAGCTCCTACGAGCAGTACTTC	CASSPGVAGWSSYEQYF
.	TRBJ2-7	.	TRBV5-1	TGCGCCAGCAGCGGAACAGGGCCAGTGGGGACCTACGAGCAGTACTTC	CASSGTGPVGTYEQYF
.	TRBJ2-2	.	TRBV5-5	TGTGCCAGCAGCCCACGAGCGACTCCGAACACCGGGGAGCTGTTTTTT	CASSPRATPNTGELFF
.	TRBJ2-5	.	TRBV7-6	TGTGCCAGCAGCTTAGTAGCGGCCCAAGAGACCCAGTACTTC	CASSLVAAQETQYF
.	TRBJ1-1	.	TRBV7-9	TGTGCCAGCACCATGGGGGGGGAAGCGACTGAAGCTTTCTTT	CASTMGGEATEAFF
TRBD2	TRBJ2-3	.	TRBV19	TGTGCCAGTAGTATTCCTAGCGGGAGCTCCACAGATACGCAGTATTTT	CASSIPSGSSTDTQYF
TRBD1	TRBJ2-1	.	TRBV29-1	TGCAGCTTCCCGACAGGGATCTATGAGCAGTTCTTC	CSFPTGIYEQFF
.	TRBJ1-2	.	TRBV28	TGTGCCAGCAGTACAGACAGACTGGACACCTTC	CASSTDRLDTF
TRBD2	TRBJ2-7	.	TRBV2	TGTGCCAGCACGAGGCGGGAGCAGGCCTACGAGCAGTACTTC	CASTRREQAYEQYF
TRBD2	TRBJ2-5	few	TRBV7-9	TGTGCCAGCAGCTTAGCGTCGGGGGGGTCGGCCGCTCAAGAGACCCAGTACTTC	CASSLASGGSAAQETQYF
.	TRBJ2-1	.	TRBV5-1	TGCGCCAGCCTAGACCTCGCGGGCGGGAATGAGCAGTTCTTC	CASLDLAGGNEQFF
TRBD1	TRBJ2-7	.	TRBV29-1	TGCAGCGTGACAACAGGGGGCAATACCTACGAGCAGTACTTC	CSVTTGGNTYEQYF
TRBD1	TRBJ2-5	.	TRBV28	TGTGCCAGCAGTTCTCGACAGGGGTTGAGGGGAGAGACCCAGTACTTC	CASSSRQGLRGETQYF
.	TRBJ2-7	.	TRBV13	TGTGCCAGCAGCTTGGAGGATGACGTCGCCTACGAGCAGTACTTC	CASSLEDDVAYEQYF